This T cell receptor (beta chain) was obtained from a study of OX40 agonist ivuxolimab in advanced cancers. Notes on the study in general: Fewer expanded clones were found on average in CD4+ than in CD8+ T cells.

The CDR3 has 14 residues. Germline V gene lookup returns CDR1 MNHEY and CDR2 SMNVEV (reference sequence). Trimming took 6 bases from V and 6 from J; bases not matched to a gene: 7. Data came from immunoSEQ multiplex PCR; TCRdb stores just in-frame clones and leaves some out. Of some 70,000 clones in the sample, about 88% were seen once. As regards this clone: What it binds is unknown.

The V call is TRBV27, the J call TRBJ2-5; 10 bases map to TRBD2. The receptor was isolated from an adult with an advanced solid tumor such as melanoma, head and neck, liver or kidney cancer. The starting material was CD4+ or CD8+ T cells sorted from blood, obtained in a trial of the OX40 agonist ivuxolimab. In DNA, the CDR3 is TGTGCCAGCAGGCTAGCGGGAGCTTACCAGACCCAGTACTTC. As protein: CASRLAGAYQTQYF.